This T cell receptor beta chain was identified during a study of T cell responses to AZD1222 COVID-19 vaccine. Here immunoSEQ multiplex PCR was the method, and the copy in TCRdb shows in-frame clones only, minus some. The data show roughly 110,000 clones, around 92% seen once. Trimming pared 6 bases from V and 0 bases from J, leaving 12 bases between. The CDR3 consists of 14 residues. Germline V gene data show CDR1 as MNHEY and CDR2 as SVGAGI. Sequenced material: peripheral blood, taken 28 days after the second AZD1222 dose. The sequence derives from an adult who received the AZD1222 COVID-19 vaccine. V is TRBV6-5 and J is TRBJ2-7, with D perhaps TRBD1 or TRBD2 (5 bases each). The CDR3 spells CASSSGRSSYEQYF. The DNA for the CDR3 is TGTGCCAGCAGCTCGGGACGGAGCTCCTACGAGCAGTACTTC.